This is a list of T cell receptor beta chains from one sample in a study of blood T cell repertoires in COVID-19. Here immunoSEQ multiplex PCR was the method, and the copy in TCRdb shows in-frame clones only, minus some. The sample shows 450,000 to 500,000 clones, roughly 88% of them seen only once. The sample consisted of peripheral blood. Receptor source: a human donor in a cohort sampled during active COVID-19. The CDR3 runs from the conserved cysteine through the conserved F or W. The order of the fields is D gene, CDR3 length, J gene, clone size, V gene, CDR3 DNA, CDR3 protein. A D gene is named only where the DNA matches it firmly. Size is stated for part of the rows, as once, few or many counts, or as a class when the clone is expanded.

TRBD2 | 17 | TRBJ2-1 | NA | TRBV9 | TGTGCCAGCAGCACATACCCGACTAGCGGGAGTACGAATGAGCAGTTCTTC | CASSTYPTSGSTNEQFF
TRBD1 | 15 | TRBJ2-1 | once | TRBV11-3 | TGTGCCAGCAGCGACACCGGGGACAGGTACAATGAGCAGTTCTTC | CASSDTGDRYNEQFF
TRBD1 | 15 | TRBJ1-5 | NA | TRBV6-6 | TGTGCCAGCAGGCCCGGGACAGCGGGCAGTCAGCCCCAGCATTTT | CASRPGTAGSQPQHF
NA | 17 | TRBJ2-5 | NA | TRBV7-2 | TGTGCCAGCAGCTTTATTCCGGGACAAAAGGTTCGGAGGACCCAGTACTTC | CASSFIPGQKVRRTQYF
NA | 17 | TRBJ2-6 | NA | TRBV9 | TGTGCCAGCAGCGTGGGAGGACAAAAATACTGGGCCAACGTCCTGACTTTC | CASSVGGQKYWANVLTF
NA | 15 | TRBJ2-1 | once | TRBV5-5 | TGTGCCAGCAGCTTCGGGGTGTATTCCTACAATGAGCAGTTCTTC | CASSFGVYSYNEQFF
TRBD1 | 16 | TRBJ1-1 | NA | TRBV19 | TGTGCCAGTAGGTTACAGGGGGATTCTTTGAACACTGAAGCTTTCTTT | CASRLQGDSLNTEAFF
TRBD2 | 17 | TRBJ2-1 | NA | TRBV11-3 | TGTGCCAGCAGCCCACAATCCGGACTAGCGGGGTACAATGAGCAGTTCTTC | CASSPQSGLAGYNEQFF
TRBD1 | 15 | TRBJ2-1 | NA | TRBV29-1 | TGCAGCGTTGAAACACAGGGGGCGCCTTACAATGAGCAGTTCTTC | CSVETQGAPYNEQFF
TRBD1 | 14 | TRBJ1-2 | NA | TRBV9 | TGTGCCAGCAGCCTGGGACAGGGCAGCTATGGCTACACCTTC | CASSLGQGSYGYTF
NA | 14 | TRBJ2-7 | NA | TRBV27 | TGTGCCAGCAGTTTTCGGAGGGCCGGCAACGAGCAGTACTTC | CASSFRRAGNEQYF
TRBD1 | 15 | TRBJ1-1 | NA | TRBV30 | TGTGCCTGGTCTACCGGGACAGGAATAAACACTGAAGCTTTCTTT | CAWSTGTGINTEAFF
TRBD1 | 15 | TRBJ1-5 | NA | TRBV28 | TGTGCCAGCAGCCTAGACAGGGCCCTAAATCAGCCCCAGCATTTT | CASSLDRALNQPQHF
TRBD2 | 16 | TRBJ2-7 | NA | TRBV19 | TGTGCCAGTAGTTCATCGGGACTAGCGGGCTCCTACGAGCAGTACTTC | CASSSSGLAGSYEQYF
NA | 16 | TRBJ1-2 | NA | TRBV28 | TGTGCCAGCAGCGTTACGGGTTACAGGGTCCCCTATGGCTACACCTTC | CASSVTGYRVPYGYTF